What follows are 4 T cell receptor beta chains derived from one specimen sequenced in a study of Ad26.COV2.S vaccination and SARS-CoV-2 variants. Sequenced by immunoSEQ multiplex PCR; TCRdb stores in-frame clones only, minus some. The repertoire holds hundreds of thousands of clones, roughly 89% seen once, with roughly 2.5% in the top ten. Stated treatment: around 19 received Ad26.COV2.S at low or high dose, single or two shots; 5 received placebo; per-sample allocation not given. Samples analyzed were those drawn on day 63 after the first vaccine or placebo injection. The input for sequencing was peripheral blood, taken in a trial of Ad26.COV2.S vaccine versus placebo. The receptors derive from a person aged 18-65 years who received the Ad26.COV2.S COVID-19 vaccine or a placebo.

This chain joins TRBV7-9 and TRBJ2-5; TRBD2 is a possible D gene (6 bases). In germline, CDR1 is SEHNR, CDR2 FQNEAQ (reference sequence). The CDR3 sequence is 19 residues long. V lost 3 bases, J lost 6 bases, and 29 bases lay in between. CDR3 nucleotides: TGTGCCAGCAGCTTCCCCATGGTGATAGCGGACTCACGGGGGAAGACCCAGTACTTC. Amino acid sequence: CASSFPMVIADSRGKTQYF.

This clone came up a few times. This chain uses TRBV7-9 with TRBJ1-2; D is undetermined. The CDR3 covers 13 residues. CDR1 is SEHNR and CDR2 is FQNEAQ in the germline V gene (reference sequence). Trimming removed 5 bases from V and 1 base from J, with 8 bases in between. DNA of the CDR3: TGTGCCAGCAGCCCGACTGTTAACTATGGCTACACCTTC. It translates to CASSPTVNYGYTF.

CDR3 residues: CASSLAGTGEGYTF. The DNA of the CDR3 is TGTGCCAGCTCACTTGCCGGGACAGGGGAAGGCTACACCTTC. V is TRBV18 and J is TRBJ1-2; 10 positions agree with TRBD1. Germline V gene data show CDR1 as KGHSH and CDR2 as LQKENI. J gave up 8 bases and V 4 bases, and 7 bases lay outside the gene matches. The CDR3 totals 14 residues.

This chain joins TRBV30 and TRBJ1-1, with D perhaps matching TRBD1 (6 bases). The CDR3 length is 14 residues. CDR1 is GTSNPN and CDR2 is SVGIG in the germline V gene (reference sequence). Trimming took off 0 bases at V and 3 bases at J, with 11 bases between the two ends. CDR3 sequence reads: CAWSVTGRDTEAFF. The CDR3 DNA sequence: TGTGCCTGGAGTGTAACAGGGAGGGACACTGAAGCTTTCTTT.